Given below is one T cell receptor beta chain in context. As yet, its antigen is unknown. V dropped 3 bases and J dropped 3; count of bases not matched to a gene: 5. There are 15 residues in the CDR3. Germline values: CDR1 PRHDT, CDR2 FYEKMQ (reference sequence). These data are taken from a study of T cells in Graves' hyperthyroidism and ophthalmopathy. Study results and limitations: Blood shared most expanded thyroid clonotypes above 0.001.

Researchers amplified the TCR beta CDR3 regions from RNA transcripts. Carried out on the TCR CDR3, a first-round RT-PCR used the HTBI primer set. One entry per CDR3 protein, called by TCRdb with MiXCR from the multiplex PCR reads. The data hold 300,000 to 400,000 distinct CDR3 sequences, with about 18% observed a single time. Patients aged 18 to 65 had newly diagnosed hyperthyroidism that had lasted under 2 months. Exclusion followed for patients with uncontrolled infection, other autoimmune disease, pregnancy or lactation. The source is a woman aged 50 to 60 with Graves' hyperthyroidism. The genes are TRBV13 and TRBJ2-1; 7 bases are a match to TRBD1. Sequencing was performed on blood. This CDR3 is CASSFGRGFYNEQFF. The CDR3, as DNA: TGTGCCAGCAGCTTTGGCAGGGGGTTCTACAATGAGCAGTTCTTC.